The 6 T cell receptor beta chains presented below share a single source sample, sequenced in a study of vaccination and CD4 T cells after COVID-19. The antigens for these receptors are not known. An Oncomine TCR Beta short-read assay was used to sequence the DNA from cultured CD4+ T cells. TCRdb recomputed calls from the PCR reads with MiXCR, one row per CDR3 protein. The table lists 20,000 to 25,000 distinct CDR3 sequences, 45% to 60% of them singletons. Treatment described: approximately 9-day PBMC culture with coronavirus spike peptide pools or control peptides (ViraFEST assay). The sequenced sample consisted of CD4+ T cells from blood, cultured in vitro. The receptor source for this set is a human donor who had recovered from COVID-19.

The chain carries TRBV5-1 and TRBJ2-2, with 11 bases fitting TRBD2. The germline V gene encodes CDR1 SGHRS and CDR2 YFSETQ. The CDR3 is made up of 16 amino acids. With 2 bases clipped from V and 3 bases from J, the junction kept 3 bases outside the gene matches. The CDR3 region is CASSFSSGRYTGELFF. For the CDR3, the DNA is TGCGCCAGCAGCTTTTCTAGCGGGAGGTACACCGGGGAGCTGTTTTTT.

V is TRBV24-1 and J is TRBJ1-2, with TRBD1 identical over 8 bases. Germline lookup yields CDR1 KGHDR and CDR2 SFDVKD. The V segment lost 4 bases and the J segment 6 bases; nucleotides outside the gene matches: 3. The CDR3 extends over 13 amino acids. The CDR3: CATSEGQGDGYTF. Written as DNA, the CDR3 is TGTGCCACCAGTGAAGGACAGGGAGATGGCTACACCTTC.

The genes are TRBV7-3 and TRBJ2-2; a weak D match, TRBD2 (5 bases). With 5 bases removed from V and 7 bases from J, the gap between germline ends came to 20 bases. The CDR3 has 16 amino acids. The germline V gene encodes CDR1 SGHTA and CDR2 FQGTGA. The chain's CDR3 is CASSPGLGESIGELFF. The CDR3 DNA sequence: TGTGCCAGCAGCCCTGGGCTCGGGGAGTCCATCGGGGAGCTGTTTTTT.

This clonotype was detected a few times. CDR3 nucleotide sequence: TGTGCCAGCAGATACAGTTTGAACACTGAAGCTTTCTTT. It is translated as CASRYSLNTEAFF. The chain joins TRBV6-5 to TRBJ1-1; D is unclear. The CDR3 sequence is 13 residues long. Trimming cost V 6 bases and J 0 bases, with 8 bases left between them. Germline CDR1 MNHEY, CDR2 SVGAGI.

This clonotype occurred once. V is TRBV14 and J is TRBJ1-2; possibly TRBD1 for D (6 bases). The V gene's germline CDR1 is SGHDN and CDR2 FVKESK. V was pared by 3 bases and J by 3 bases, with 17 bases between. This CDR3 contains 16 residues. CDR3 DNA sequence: TGTGCCAGCAGCCAGCCCCCCCAGGGGAACGACTATGGCTACACCTTC. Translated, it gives CASSQPPQGNDYGYTF. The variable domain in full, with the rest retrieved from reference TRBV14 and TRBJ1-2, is EAGVTQFPSHSVIEKGQTVTLRCDPISGHDNLYWYRRVMGKEIKFLLHFVKESKQDESGMPNNRFLAERTGGTYSTLKVQPAELEDSGVYFCASSQPPQGNDYGYTFGSGTRLTVV.

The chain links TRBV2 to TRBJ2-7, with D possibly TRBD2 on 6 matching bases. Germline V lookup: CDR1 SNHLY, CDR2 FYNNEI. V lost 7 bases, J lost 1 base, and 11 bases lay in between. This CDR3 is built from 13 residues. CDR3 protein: CASITGESYEQYF. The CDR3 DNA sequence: TGTGCCAGCATTACGGGAGAATCCTACGAGCAGTACTTC.